This T cell receptor beta chain was found in a study of early T cells in non-severe SARS-CoV-2 infection. Study background: It was bulk RNA from unsorted whole blood that was sequenced, and the chains were unpaired.

The CDR3 sequence is 13 residues long. CDR1 is SGHRS and CDR2 is YFSETQ in the germline V gene. The V end was cut by 4 bases, the J end by 4 bases, with 8 bases between. This clonotype was detected ten times or more. TCRdb recomputed calls from the 5' RACE reads with MiXCR, one row per CDR3 protein. The sample lists about 83,000 distinct CDR3 sequences, roughly a tenth occurring once. The input for sequencing was whole blood, taken at baseline. The chain couples TRBV5-1 to TRBJ2-2; no firm D call. The source of this sequence is an adult who was a healthcare worker with PCR-confirmed SARS-CoV-2 infection or an uninfected control (not recorded which). The CDR3 sequence: CASSADITGELFF. The CDR3 DNA follows: TGCGCCAGCAGCGCAGACATCACCGGGGAGCTGTTTTTT. The full variable domain, in which reference TRBV5-1 and TRBJ2-2 provide the parts outside the CDR3, is KAGVTQTPRYLIKTRGQQVTLSCSPISGHRSVSWYQQTPGQGLQFLFEYFSETQRNKGNFPGRFSGRQFSNSRSEMNVSTLELGDSALYLCASSADITGELFFGEGSRLTVL.